This TCR beta chain was sequenced in a study of response to subunit inactivated influenza vaccine. This clonotype was counted at least ten times. Antigen: not known. Germline CDR1 and CDR2: MNHEY and SVGEGT. The CDR3 consists of 13 residues. Trimming removed 9 bases from V and 8 bases from J, with 19 bases in between. TCRdb passed the RT-PCR reads through MiXCR, listing each CDR3 protein once. The sample yields fewer than 600,000 distinct CDR3 sequences, around 7.9% seen once. Study outcomes and limitations: Only a handful of new T cells, the authors suggested, are recruited with each seasonal influenza vaccination.

The sequences come from PBMCs from blood, collected roughly 24 months after vaccination. The chain has TRBV6-2 or TRBV6-3 and TRBJ1-1; D is uncertain. The TCR was taken from a man aged 50 to 69 who received an inactivated influenza vaccine. The CDR3 DNA sequence: TGTGCCAGTACTCGAGTCCCCCTTCGGGAAGCTTTCTTT. This codes for CASTRVPLREAFF.